The rows below give T cell receptor beta chains drawn from one sample of a study of radiotherapy plus CTLA-4 blockade in lung cancer. Assay: immunoSEQ multiplex PCR; the TCRdb copy retains only in-frame clones and omits some. The sample gives around 86,000 clones, around 86% of which show up once; under 0.85% is in the top ten. Sequencing was performed on peripheral blood, taken from a patient treated with radiotherapy plus ipilimumab. These receptors originate from a human donor with non-small cell lung cancer who had stable disease on radiotherapy plus ipilimumab. Each CDR3 is given with its conserved first and last residue. D genes are given only for firm matches. A clone size is listed for some rows: how often the clone was seen (once, few, many), or a class if it is expanded.

D gene: .; clone size: .; J gene: TRBJ2-1; V gene: TRBV2; CDR3 protein: CASTRRGTIQGIKQFF; CDR3 DNA: TGTGCCAGCACCCGGAGAGGGACCATACAAGGTATTAAGCAGTTCTTC
D gene: .; clone size: .; J gene: TRBJ1-6; V gene: TRBV27; CDR3 protein: CASTQGGGNSPLHF; CDR3 DNA: TGTGCCAGCACCCAAGGAGGGGGTAATTCACCCCTCCACTTT
D gene: TRBD1; clone size: .; J gene: TRBJ1-1; V gene: TRBV6-6; CDR3 protein: CASSQDRVGTNTEAFF; CDR3 DNA: TGTGCCAGCAGCCAAGACAGGGTAGGGACGAACACTGAAGCTTTCTTT
D gene: .; clone size: .; J gene: TRBJ2-1; V gene: TRBV7-2; CDR3 protein: CASSHVNSYNEQFF; CDR3 DNA: TGTGCCAGCAGCCATGTGAACTCCTACAATGAGCAGTTCTTC
D gene: .; clone size: .; J gene: TRBJ2-7; V gene: TRBV6-1; CDR3 protein: CASSRVGQSYEQYF; CDR3 DNA: TGTGCCAGCAGCCGCGTAGGGCAGTCCTACGAGCAGTACTTC
D gene: .; clone size: .; J gene: TRBJ2-5; V gene: TRBV5-1; CDR3 protein: CASSLRAGALETQYF; CDR3 DNA: TGCGCCAGCAGCTTGAGGGCAGGGGCCCTAGAGACCCAGTACTTC
D gene: .; clone size: few; J gene: TRBJ2-1; V gene: TRBV19; CDR3 protein: CASSIGRSYNEQFF; CDR3 DNA: TGTGCCAGTAGTATAGGGCGAAGCTACAATGAGCAGTTCTTC
D gene: TRBD1; clone size: .; J gene: TRBJ2-3; V gene: TRBV6-6; CDR3 protein: CASNPQGGIDTQYF; CDR3 DNA: TGTGCCAGCAACCCACAGGGGGGCATAGATACGCAGTATTTT
D gene: .; clone size: .; J gene: TRBJ2-1; V gene: TRBV5-1; CDR3 protein: CASSSYRVASYNEQFF; CDR3 DNA: TGCGCCAGCAGCTCCTACAGGGTCGCCTCCTACAATGAGCAGTTCTTC
D gene: TRBD1; clone size: .; J gene: TRBJ2-3; V gene: TRBV13; CDR3 protein: CASSDRDRGTDTQYF; CDR3 DNA: TGTGCCAGCAGCGACCGGGACAGGGGCACAGATACGCAGTATTTT
D gene: .; clone size: few; J gene: TRBJ1-2; V gene: TRBV14; CDR3 protein: CASSIRTPYLYF; CDR3 DNA: TGTGCCAGCAGCATCCGGACCCCTTATCTATACTTC
D gene: .; clone size: .; J gene: TRBJ2-1; V gene: TRBV28; CDR3 protein: CASSFLSGGNEQFF; CDR3 DNA: TGTGCCAGCAGTTTCTTATCTGGCGGGAATGAGCAGTTCTTC
D gene: TRBD1; clone size: .; J gene: TRBJ2-7; V gene: TRBV19; CDR3 protein: CASSTGQGHYEQYF; CDR3 DNA: TGTGCCAGTAGTACCGGACAGGGACACTACGAGCAGTACTTC
D gene: .; clone size: .; J gene: TRBJ1-4; V gene: TRBV5-1; CDR3 protein: CASSLGWRATTNEKLFF; CDR3 DNA: TGCGCCAGCAGCTTGGGGTGGAGGGCAACAACTAATGAAAAACTGTTTTTT
D gene: .; clone size: .; J gene: TRBJ2-3; V gene: TRBV5-4; CDR3 protein: CASSLRGSTDTQYF; CDR3 DNA: TGTGCCAGCAGCTTAAGGGGGTCGACAGATACGCAGTATTTT
D gene: TRBD2; clone size: .; J gene: TRBJ2-1; V gene: TRBV5-1; CDR3 protein: CASRLGLAGEGNEQFF; CDR3 DNA: TGCGCCAGCAGGTTAGGACTAGCGGGCGAGGGAAATGAGCAGTTCTTC
D gene: TRBD2; clone size: once; J gene: TRBJ2-2; V gene: TRBV5-4; CDR3 protein: CASSSPSGRATGELFF; CDR3 DNA: TGTGCCAGCAGCTCCCCTAGCGGGAGGGCCACCGGGGAGCTGTTTTTT
D gene: .; clone size: once; J gene: TRBJ1-2; V gene: TRBV27; CDR3 protein: CASKSGTTLSYGYTF; CDR3 DNA: TGTGCCAGCAAGTCCGGGACGACTCTGTCCTATGGCTACACCTTC
D gene: TRBD2; clone size: .; J gene: TRBJ2-2; V gene: TRBV7-9; CDR3 protein: CASSPSWLAGVRTGELFF; CDR3 DNA: TGTGCCAGCAGCCCCTCGTGGCTAGCGGGAGTCAGGACCGGGGAGCTGTTTTTT
D gene: TRBD2; clone size: .; J gene: TRBJ2-3; V gene: TRBV28; CDR3 protein: CASSPSGGVKDTQYF; CDR3 DNA: TGTGCCAGCAGTCCTAGCGGGGGGGTAAAAGATACGCAGTATTTT
D gene: TRBD1; clone size: .; J gene: TRBJ1-1; V gene: TRBV19; CDR3 protein: CASQPRGRGTEAFF; CDR3 DNA: TGTGCCAGCCAGCCTAGGGGGCGAGGGACTGAAGCTTTCTTT
D gene: TRBD1; clone size: .; J gene: TRBJ1-3; V gene: TRBV6-5; CDR3 protein: CASSDWDSGNTIYF; CDR3 DNA: TGTGCCAGCAGTGACTGGGACAGTGGAAACACCATATATTTT
D gene: .; clone size: .; J gene: TRBJ1-3; V gene: TRBV11-2; CDR3 protein: CASSLGRAGNTIYF; CDR3 DNA: TGTGCCAGCAGCTTAGGCAGGGCTGGAAACACCATATATTTT
D gene: .; clone size: .; J gene: TRBJ1-5; V gene: TRBV5-6; CDR3 protein: CASSLGQDGLSNQPQHF; CDR3 DNA: TGTGCCAGCAGCTTAGGGCAGGATGGACTTTCCAATCAGCCCCAGCATTTT
D gene: TRBD2; clone size: few; J gene: TRBJ2-5; V gene: TRBV6-5; CDR3 protein: CASSYPGGGETQYF; CDR3 DNA: TGTGCCAGCAGTTACCCTGGGGGGGGTGAGACCCAGTACTTC
D gene: .; clone size: .; J gene: TRBJ2-3; V gene: TRBV5-6; CDR3 protein: CASSSRLLDTQYF; CDR3 DNA: TGTGCCAGCAGCTCGAGATTGCTGGATACGCAGTATTTT
D gene: .; clone size: .; J gene: TRBJ1-5; V gene: TRBV6-5; CDR3 protein: CASSWQGGQPQHF; CDR3 DNA: TGTGCCAGCAGTTGGCAGGGTGGTCAGCCCCAGCATTTT
D gene: .; clone size: .; J gene: TRBJ2-5; V gene: TRBV5-4; CDR3 protein: CASSFPQETQYF; CDR3 DNA: TGTGCCAGCAGCTTCCCTCAAGAGACCCAGTACTTC
D gene: .; clone size: few; J gene: TRBJ2-7; V gene: TRBV19; CDR3 protein: CASSPRPQGEQYF; CDR3 DNA: TGTGCCAGTAGTCCCCGGCCTCAGGGGGAGCAGTACTTC
D gene: .; clone size: .; J gene: TRBJ2-7; V gene: TRBV6-5; CDR3 protein: CASRDRGAYEQYF; CDR3 DNA: TGTGCCAGCAGAGATAGAGGGGCCTACGAGCAGTACTTC
D gene: TRBD2; clone size: .; J gene: TRBJ2-7; V gene: TRBV5-1; CDR3 protein: CASSLTSGSFHEQYF; CDR3 DNA: TGCGCCAGCAGCTTAACTAGCGGGAGCTTCCACGAGCAGTACTTC
D gene: .; clone size: .; J gene: TRBJ2-3; V gene: TRBV18; CDR3 protein: CASSQGSTDTQYF; CDR3 DNA: TGTGCCAGCTCACAAGGGAGCACAGATACGCAGTATTTT
D gene: TRBD2; clone size: .; J gene: TRBJ2-7; V gene: TRBV28; CDR3 protein: CASSFPGLAIYEQYF; CDR3 DNA: TGTGCCAGCAGTTTCCCGGGACTAGCGATCTACGAGCAGTACTTC
D gene: .; clone size: .; J gene: TRBJ1-2; V gene: TRBV19; CDR3 protein: CASSISGREVGYTF; CDR3 DNA: TGTGCCAGTAGTATATCGGGTCGGGAGGTTGGCTACACCTTC
D gene: .; clone size: .; J gene: TRBJ1-6; V gene: TRBV18; CDR3 protein: CASSPIKADNSPLHF; CDR3 DNA: TGTGCCAGCTCACCCATTAAGGCCGATAATTCACCCCTCCACTTT
D gene: .; clone size: .; J gene: TRBJ2-1; V gene: TRBV5-6; CDR3 protein: CASSPGPLGQFF; CDR3 DNA: TGCGCCAGCAGCCCGGGACCCCTCGGGCAGTTCTTC
D gene: TRBD1; clone size: once; J gene: TRBJ2-3; V gene: TRBV9; CDR3 protein: CASSVRQGTDTQYF; CDR3 DNA: TGTGCCAGCAGCGTACGACAGGGAACAGATACGCAGTATTTT
D gene: TRBD1; clone size: .; J gene: TRBJ2-7; V gene: TRBV6-6; CDR3 protein: CASSFGQGPTYEQYF; CDR3 DNA: TGTGCCAGCAGCTTTGGACAGGGGCCCACCTACGAGCAGTACTTC
D gene: TRBD1; clone size: .; J gene: TRBJ1-5; V gene: TRBV6-6; CDR3 protein: CASTGGQGVNQPQHF; CDR3 DNA: TGTGCCAGCACCGGAGGACAGGGGGTTAATCAGCCCCAGCATTTT
D gene: .; clone size: few; J gene: TRBJ2-7; V gene: TRBV30; CDR3 protein: CAWSVGTAYEQYF; CDR3 DNA: TGTGCCTGGAGTGTGGGGACGGCCTACGAGCAGTACTTC
D gene: .; clone size: .; J gene: TRBJ1-2; V gene: TRBV5-6; CDR3 protein: CASSVWGYGYTF; CDR3 DNA: TGTGCCAGCAGCGTTTGGGGGTATGGCTACACCTTC
D gene: .; clone size: few; J gene: TRBJ2-3; V gene: TRBV9; CDR3 protein: CASSTAARASTDTQYF; CDR3 DNA: TGTGCCAGCAGCACCGCGGCCCGTGCTAGCACAGATACGCAGTATTTT
D gene: TRBD1; clone size: once; J gene: TRBJ1-2; V gene: TRBV19; CDR3 protein: CASSSSGQGYWGYTF; CDR3 DNA: TGTGCCAGTAGTTCATCGGGACAGGGCTATTGGGGCTACACCTTC
D gene: .; clone size: .; J gene: TRBJ1-1; V gene: TRBV9; CDR3 protein: CASSALEGTEAFF; CDR3 DNA: TGTGCCAGCAGCGCCCTCGAGGGAACTGAAGCTTTCTTT
D gene: .; clone size: .; J gene: TRBJ1-2; V gene: TRBV6-4; CDR3 protein: CASSETPGTLVYYGYTF; CDR3 DNA: TGTGCCAGCAGTGAAACCCCCGGGACATTAGTTTACTATGGCTACACCTTC
D gene: .; clone size: .; J gene: TRBJ1-2; V gene: TRBV5-1; CDR3 protein: CASSRAARNGYTF; CDR3 DNA: TGCGCCAGCAGCCGAGCAGCGAGGAATGGCTACACCTTC
D gene: .; clone size: .; J gene: TRBJ2-7; V gene: TRBV29-1; CDR3 protein: CSVAGSGSREQYF; CDR3 DNA: TGCAGCGTTGCGGGATCAGGGAGTCGCGAGCAGTACTTC